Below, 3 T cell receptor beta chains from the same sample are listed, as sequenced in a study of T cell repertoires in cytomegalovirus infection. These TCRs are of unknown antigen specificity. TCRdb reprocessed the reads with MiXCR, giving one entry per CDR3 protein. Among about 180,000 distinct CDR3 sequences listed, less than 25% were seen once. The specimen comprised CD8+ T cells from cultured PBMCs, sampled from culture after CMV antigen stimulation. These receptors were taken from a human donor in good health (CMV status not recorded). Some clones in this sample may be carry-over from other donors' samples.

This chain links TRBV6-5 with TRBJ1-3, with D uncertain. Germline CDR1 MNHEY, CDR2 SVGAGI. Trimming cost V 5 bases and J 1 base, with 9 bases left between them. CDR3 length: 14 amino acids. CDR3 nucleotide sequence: TGTGCCAGCAGTGACGACCTATCTGGAAACACCATATATTTT. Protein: CASSDDLSGNTIYF.

The CDR3 bases are TGTGCCAGCAGCTCCCGGAAGGGAGGGTATAGCACAGATACGCAGTATTTT. Residues: CASSSRKGGYSTDTQYF. The rearrangement links TRBV11-2 to TRBJ2-3; 7 bases line up with TRBD2. CDR3 length: 17 residues. V was clipped by 4 bases and J by 0 bases; unmatched bases: 10. Per the germline V gene, CDR1 is SGHAT and CDR2 is FQNNGV.

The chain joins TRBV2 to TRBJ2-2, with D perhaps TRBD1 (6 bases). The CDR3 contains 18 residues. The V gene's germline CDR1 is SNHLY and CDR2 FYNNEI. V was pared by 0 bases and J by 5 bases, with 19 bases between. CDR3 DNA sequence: TGTGCCAGCAGTGAAGCAAGGGACACCATTTGGAGGACCGGGGAGCTGTTTTTT. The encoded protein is CASSEARDTIWRTGELFF.